This TCR beta chain came from a study of quantifying T cell responses using KT2 cells. Background on the study: cDNA was made from DNase-treated RNA using alpha and beta constant primers.

Trimming stripped 4 bases from V and 0 bases from J, with 12 bases between. The CDR3 runs 16 residues. Germline assignment: CDR1 LGHNA and CDR2 YSLEER. The cDNA 3' end received a ligated oligonucleotide with a UMI. The first PCR ran roughly 4 cycles with an equimolar RC1.1 and RC1.2 beta primer mix. From the UMI-ligation and nested PCR reads, TCRdb called clonotypes with MiXCR, one entry per CDR3 protein. Counted here are just under 50,000 distinct CDR3 sequences, about 9.9% occurring once; the ten biggest clones make up 8% to 13%. Sequenced input: PBMCs spiked with cells of the T cell clone KT2. The genes are TRBV4-3 and TRBJ1-4, with no clear D. This receptor was obtained from a human donor. CDR3 in amino acids: CASSRSTVATNEKLFF. CDR3 coding DNA: TGCGCCAGCAGCCGCTCGACTGTGGCAACTAATGAAAAACTGTTTTTT.